This T cell receptor (beta chain) is drawn from a study of PD-1 blockade in classical Hodgkin lymphoma. Overall study results and limits: Anyone who began nivolumab under 1 year after ASCT was excluded. The baseline diversity of complete responders showed similarity to that of newly diagnosed patients. Reports indicated that newly diagnosed patients had lower baseline TCR diversity than healthy donors did.

Method: immunoSEQ multiplex PCR; TCRdb's copy keeps in-frame clones and lacks some. The sample consists of about 21,000 clones, around 85% of them appearing once. Sample time point: cycle 4 day 1 (C4D1), after six to seven weeks of nivolumab. All patients relapsed after autologous stem cell transplantation, and brentuximab vedotin exposure varied. As concerns this clone: The antigen remains undetermined.

CDR1 SNHLY and CDR2 FYNNEI come from the germline V gene. This CDR3 comprises 11 residues. V gave up 10 bases and J gave up 2 bases, with 9 bases separating them. The chain links TRBV2 to TRBJ2-7; D might be TRBD1 (6 bases). The sample in question was peripheral blood mononuclear cells (PBMCs), obtained before the fourth cycle of nivolumab. The TCR sequence derives from a human donor with classical Hodgkin lymphoma. In DNA, the CDR3 is TGTGCCACAGGACAGACCTACGAGCAGTACTTC. This translates into CATGQTYEQYF.